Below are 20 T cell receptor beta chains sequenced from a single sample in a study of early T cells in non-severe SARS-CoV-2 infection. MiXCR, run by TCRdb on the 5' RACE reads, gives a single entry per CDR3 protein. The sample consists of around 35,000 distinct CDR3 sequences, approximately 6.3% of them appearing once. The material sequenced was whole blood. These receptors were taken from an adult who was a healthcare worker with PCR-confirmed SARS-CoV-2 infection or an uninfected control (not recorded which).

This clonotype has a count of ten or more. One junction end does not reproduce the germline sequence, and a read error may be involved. The CDR3 is CASSIAGGPTGELFF. CDR3 DNA sequence: TGTGCCAGCAGCATAGCGGGGGGGCCGACCGGGGAGCTGTTTTTT. The V call is TRBV7-6, the J call TRBJ2-2; TRBD2 aligns across 11 bases. Germline V lookup: CDR1 SGHVS, CDR2 FNYEAQ. The CDR3 spans 15 residues.

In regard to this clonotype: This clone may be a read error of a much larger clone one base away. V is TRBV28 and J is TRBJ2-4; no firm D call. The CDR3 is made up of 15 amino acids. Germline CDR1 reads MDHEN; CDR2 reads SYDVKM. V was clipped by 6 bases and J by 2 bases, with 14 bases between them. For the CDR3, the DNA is TGTGCCAGCAGACGGACGCAGCTAACCAAAAACATTCAGTACTTC. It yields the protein CASRRTQLTKNIQYF.

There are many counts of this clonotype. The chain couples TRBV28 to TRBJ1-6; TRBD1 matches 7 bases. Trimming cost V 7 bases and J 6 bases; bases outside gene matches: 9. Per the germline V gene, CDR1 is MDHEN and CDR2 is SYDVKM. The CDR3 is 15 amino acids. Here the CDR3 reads CASIPTDRLNSPLHF. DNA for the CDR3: TGTGCCAGCATCCCCACGGACAGGCTTAATTCACCCCTCCACTTT.

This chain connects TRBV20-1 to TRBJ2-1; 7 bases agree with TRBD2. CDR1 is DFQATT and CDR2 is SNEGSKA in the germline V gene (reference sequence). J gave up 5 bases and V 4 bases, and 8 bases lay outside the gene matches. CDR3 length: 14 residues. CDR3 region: CSATPSSGDNEQFF. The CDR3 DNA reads TGCAGTGCTACCCCTTCCAGCGGGGACAATGAGCAGTTCTTC.

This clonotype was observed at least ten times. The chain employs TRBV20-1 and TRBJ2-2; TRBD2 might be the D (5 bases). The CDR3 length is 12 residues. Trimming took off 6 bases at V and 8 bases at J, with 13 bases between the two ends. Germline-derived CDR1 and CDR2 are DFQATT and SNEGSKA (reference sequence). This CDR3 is CSANGVTGELFF. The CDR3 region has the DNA TGCAGTGCCAACGGGGTGACGGGGGAGCTGTTTTTT.

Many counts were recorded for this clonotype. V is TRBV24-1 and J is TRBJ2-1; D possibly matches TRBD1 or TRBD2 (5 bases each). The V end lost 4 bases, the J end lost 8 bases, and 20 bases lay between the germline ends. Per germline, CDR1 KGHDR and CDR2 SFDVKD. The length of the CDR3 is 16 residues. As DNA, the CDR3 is TGTGCCACCAGTGACCTGACTTTTGGTGGGACCGATGAGCAGTTCTTC. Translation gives CATSDLTFGGTDEQFF.

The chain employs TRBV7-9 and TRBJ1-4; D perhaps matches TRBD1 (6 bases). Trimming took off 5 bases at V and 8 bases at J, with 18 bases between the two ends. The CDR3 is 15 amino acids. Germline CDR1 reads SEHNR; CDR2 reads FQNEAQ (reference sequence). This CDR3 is CASSLTGTIGEKLFF. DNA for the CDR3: TGTGCCAGCAGCCTAACCGGGACAATCGGGGAAAAACTGTTTTTT.

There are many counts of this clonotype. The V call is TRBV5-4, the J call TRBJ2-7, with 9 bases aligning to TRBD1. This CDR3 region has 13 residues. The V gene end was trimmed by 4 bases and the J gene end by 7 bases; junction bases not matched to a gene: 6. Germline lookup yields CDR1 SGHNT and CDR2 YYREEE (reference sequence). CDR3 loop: CASSRDREGEQYF. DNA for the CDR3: TGTGCCAGCAGCCGGGACAGGGAGGGGGAGCAGTACTTC.

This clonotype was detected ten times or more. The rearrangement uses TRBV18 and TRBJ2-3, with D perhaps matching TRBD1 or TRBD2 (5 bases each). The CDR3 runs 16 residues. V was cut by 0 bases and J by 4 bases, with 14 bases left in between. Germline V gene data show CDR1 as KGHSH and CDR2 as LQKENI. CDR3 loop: CASSPPGRYRADTQYF. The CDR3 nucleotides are TGTGCCAGCTCACCACCGGGACGCTACCGGGCAGATACGCAGTATTTT.

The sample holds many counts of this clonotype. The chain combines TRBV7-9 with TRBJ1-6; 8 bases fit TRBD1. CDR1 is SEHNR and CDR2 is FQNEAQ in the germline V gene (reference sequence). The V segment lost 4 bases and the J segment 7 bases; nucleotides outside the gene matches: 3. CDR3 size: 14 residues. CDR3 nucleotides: TGTGCCAGCAGCTCCGGGACAGGCAATTCACCCCTCCACTTT. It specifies CASSSGTGNSPLHF.

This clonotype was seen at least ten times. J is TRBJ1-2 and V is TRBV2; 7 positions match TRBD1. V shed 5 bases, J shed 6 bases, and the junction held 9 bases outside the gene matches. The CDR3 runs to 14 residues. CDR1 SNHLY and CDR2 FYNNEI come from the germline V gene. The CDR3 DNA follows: TGTGCCAGCAGTTCCGACAGGGATGCCCATGGCTACACCTTC. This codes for CASSSDRDAHGYTF. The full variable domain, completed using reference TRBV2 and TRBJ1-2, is EPEVTQTPSHQVTQMGQEVILRCVPISNHLYFYWYRQILGQKVEFLVSFYNNEISEKSEIFDDQFSVERPDGSNFTLKIRSTKLEDSAMYFCASSSDRDAHGYTFGSGTRLTVV.

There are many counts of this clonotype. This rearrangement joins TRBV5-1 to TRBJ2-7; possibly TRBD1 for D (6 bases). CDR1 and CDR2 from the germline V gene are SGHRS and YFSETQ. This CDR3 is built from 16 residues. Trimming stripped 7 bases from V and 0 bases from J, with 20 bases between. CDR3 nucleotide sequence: TGCGCCAGCTCCAAAATGCCCGGGACAAGCTCCTACGAGCAGTACTTC. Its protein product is CASSKMPGTSSYEQYF.

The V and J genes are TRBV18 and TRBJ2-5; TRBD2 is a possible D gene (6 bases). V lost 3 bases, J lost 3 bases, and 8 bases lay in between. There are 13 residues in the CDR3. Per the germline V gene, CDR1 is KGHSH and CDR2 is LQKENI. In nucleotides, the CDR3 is TGTGCCAGCTCACCCTGGGGGGAAGAGACCCAGTACTTC. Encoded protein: CASSPWGEETQYF.

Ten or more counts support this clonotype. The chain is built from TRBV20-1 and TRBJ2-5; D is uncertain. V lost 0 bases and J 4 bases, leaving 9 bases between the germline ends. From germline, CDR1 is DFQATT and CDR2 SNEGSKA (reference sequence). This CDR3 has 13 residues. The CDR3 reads CSARDLPSETQYF. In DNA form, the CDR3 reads TGCAGTGCTAGAGACCTCCCCTCAGAGACCCAGTACTTC.

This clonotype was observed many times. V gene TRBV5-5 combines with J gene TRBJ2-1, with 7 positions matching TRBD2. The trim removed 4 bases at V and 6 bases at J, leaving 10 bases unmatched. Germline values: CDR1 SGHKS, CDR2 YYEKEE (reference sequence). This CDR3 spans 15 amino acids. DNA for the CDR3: TGTGCCAGCAGCATGTTCCCGGGGGGAGGCAATGAGCAGTTCTTC. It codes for CASSMFPGGGNEQFF.

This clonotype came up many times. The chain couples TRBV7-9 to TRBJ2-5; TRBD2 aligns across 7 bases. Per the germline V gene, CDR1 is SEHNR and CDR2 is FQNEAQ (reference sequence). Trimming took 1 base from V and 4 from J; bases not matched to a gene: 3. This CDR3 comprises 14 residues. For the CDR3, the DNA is TGTGCCAGCAGCTTAGGCGGGGGAGTAGAGACCCAGTACTTC. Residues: CASSLGGGVETQYF.

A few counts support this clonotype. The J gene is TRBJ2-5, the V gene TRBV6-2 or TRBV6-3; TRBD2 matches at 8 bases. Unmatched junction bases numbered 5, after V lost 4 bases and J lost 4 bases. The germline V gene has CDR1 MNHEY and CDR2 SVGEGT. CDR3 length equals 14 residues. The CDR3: CASSSGGAGETQYF. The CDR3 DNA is TGTGCCAGCAGTTCCGGGGGGGCCGGAGAGACCCAGTACTTC.

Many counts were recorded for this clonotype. CDR3 sequence reads: CAINGGYEQYF. CDR3 DNA: TGTGCCATCAACGGGGGGTACGAGCAGTACTTC. The chain employs TRBV10-3 and TRBJ2-7; 7 bases map to TRBD2. Unmatched junction bases numbered 1, after V lost 7 bases and J lost 4 bases. This CDR3 comprises 11 residues. From germline, CDR1 is ENHRY and CDR2 SYGVKD.

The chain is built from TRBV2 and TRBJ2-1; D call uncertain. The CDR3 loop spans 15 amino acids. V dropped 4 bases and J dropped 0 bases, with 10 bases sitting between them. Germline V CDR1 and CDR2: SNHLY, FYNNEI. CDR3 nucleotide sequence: TGTGCCAGCAGTGTTTGGGTTAGCTCCTACAATGAGCAGTTCTTC. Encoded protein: CASSVWVSSYNEQFF.

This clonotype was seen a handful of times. The CDR3 coding sequence is TGTGCCGTGGGCGGGGGGGCCTACAATGAGCAGTTCTTC. Translating it yields CAVGGGAYNEQFF. V gene TRBV7-6 combines with J gene TRBJ2-1, with TRBD2 matching over 9 bases. This CDR3 comprises 13 residues. Germline CDR1 SGHVS, CDR2 FNYEAQ. The V and J ends lost 11 bases and 2 bases, in that order; junction bases with no gene match: 4. The full variable domain, in which reference TRBV7-6 and TRBJ2-1 provide the parts outside the CDR3, is GAGVSQSPRYKVTKRGQDVALRCDPISGHVSLYWYRQALGQGPEFLTYFNYEAQQDKSGLPNDRFSAERPEGSISTLTIQRTEQRDSAMYRCAVGGGAYNEQFFGPGTRLTVL.